This is a list of T cell receptor beta chains from one sample in a study of cytomegalovirus exposure and HLA in healthy donors. Sequencing used immunoSEQ multiplex PCR; TCRdb keeps in-frame clones, though not all of them. The table lists around 130,000 clones, over 80% of them singletons. Source material: PBMCs. Source of these receptors: a boy under 18 in good health and CMV-seronegative. The CDR3 runs from the conserved cysteine through the conserved F or W. D genes are given only for firm matches. Size tells how often a clone was seen (once, few, many) or the class of an expanded clone, and some rows leave it out.

clone_size: .; d_call: .; v_call: TRBV10-3; j_call: TRBJ1-2; cdr3_nt: TGTGCCATCAGTCTGTCCCTCCTGGGGGGGGATGGGGGCTACACCTTC; cdr3_aa: CAISLSLLGGDGGYTF
clone_size: .; d_call: .; v_call: TRBV20-1; j_call: TRBJ2-7; cdr3_nt: TGCAGTGCTAGAGATCTGAGCGAGCAGTACTTC; cdr3_aa: CSARDLSEQYF
clone_size: .; d_call: .; v_call: TRBV7-6; j_call: TRBJ2-3; cdr3_nt: TGTGCCAGCAGCTTAGCCCGGGATACGCAGTATTTT; cdr3_aa: CASSLARDTQYF
clone_size: .; d_call: .; v_call: TRBV4-1; j_call: TRBJ2-5; cdr3_nt: TGCGCCAGCAGCCACCTACCGGGGACTCAGCAAGAGACCCAGTACTTC; cdr3_aa: CASSHLPGTQQETQYF
clone_size: .; d_call: TRBD2; v_call: TRBV9; j_call: TRBJ2-1; cdr3_nt: TGTGCCAGCAGCTACTCGGGACTAGCGGGAGGCCGAGGGGGGAATGAGCAGTTCTTC; cdr3_aa: CASSYSGLAGGRGGNEQFF
clone_size: .; d_call: .; v_call: TRBV7-3; j_call: TRBJ1-1; cdr3_nt: TGTGCCAGCAGCTTAGGGAGGGGGAACACTGAAGCTTTCTTT; cdr3_aa: CASSLGRGNTEAFF
clone_size: .; d_call: TRBD1; v_call: TRBV6-6; j_call: TRBJ1-4; cdr3_nt: TGTGCCAGCAGTGCACAGGGGGGACAAAATGAAAAACTGTTTTTT; cdr3_aa: CASSAQGGQNEKLFF
clone_size: once; d_call: TRBD2; v_call: TRBV2; j_call: TRBJ2-7; cdr3_nt: TGTGCCAGCAGCATCAGGGTCGGCGGGGGGGCCGAGCAGTACTTC; cdr3_aa: CASSIRVGGGAEQYF
clone_size: .; d_call: TRBD1; v_call: TRBV4-3; j_call: TRBJ1-4; cdr3_nt: TGCGCCAGCAGCCACCGGGACAGGGGGCCAGGGGCTGAAAAACTGTTTTTT; cdr3_aa: CASSHRDRGPGAEKLFF
clone_size: .; d_call: TRBD2; v_call: TRBV5-1; j_call: TRBJ2-1; cdr3_nt: TGCGCCAGCAGCTTGGTGACTAGCGGGAGGCCTAGCTCCTACAATGAGCAGTTCTTC; cdr3_aa: CASSLVTSGRPSSYNEQFF
clone_size: .; d_call: TRBD1; v_call: TRBV4-1; j_call: TRBJ2-7; cdr3_nt: TGCGCCAGCAGCCAACAACAGGGGAACAACTACGAGCAGTACTTC; cdr3_aa: CASSQQQGNNYEQYF
clone_size: .; d_call: .; v_call: TRBV27; j_call: TRBJ2-7; cdr3_nt: TGTGCCACCACAGGACCAGACCAGGAGCAGTACTTC; cdr3_aa: CATTGPDQEQYF
clone_size: .; d_call: .; v_call: TRBV5-1; j_call: TRBJ2-7; cdr3_nt: TGCGCCAGCAGCTTGGACAGAGATCGCGGGGAGTACTTC; cdr3_aa: CASSLDRDRGEYF
clone_size: .; d_call: TRBD2; v_call: TRBV7-2; j_call: TRBJ2-3; cdr3_nt: TGTGCCAGCAGCCCTAGCGGGAGCATCTCAGATACGCAGTATTTT; cdr3_aa: CASSPSGSISDTQYF